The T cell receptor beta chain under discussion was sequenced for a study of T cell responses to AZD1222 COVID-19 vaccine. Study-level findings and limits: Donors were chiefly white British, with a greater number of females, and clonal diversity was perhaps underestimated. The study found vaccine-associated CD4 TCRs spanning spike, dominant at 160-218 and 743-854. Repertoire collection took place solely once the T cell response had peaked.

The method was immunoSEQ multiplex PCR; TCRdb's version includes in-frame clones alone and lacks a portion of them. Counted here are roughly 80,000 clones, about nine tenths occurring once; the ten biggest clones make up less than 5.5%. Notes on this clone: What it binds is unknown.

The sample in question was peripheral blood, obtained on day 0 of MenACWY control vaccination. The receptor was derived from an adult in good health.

The CDR3 DNA reads as TGTGCCAGCAGTGATCCAGGGACTGGAAACACCATATATTTT. Protein sequence: CASSDPGTGNTIYF. V and J are TRBV25-1 and TRBJ1-3; the D gene is possibly TRBD1 (5 bases). Trimming removed 3 bases from V and 2 bases from J, with 8 bases in between. Germline-derived CDR1 and CDR2 are MGHDK and SYGVNS. The CDR3 extends over 14 amino acids.